The next 8 T cell receptor beta chains were all read from a single sample in a study of control samples from healthy donors and cancer patients (dated by TCRdb to the early 2020s). The method was the immunoSEQ multiplex PCR assay. Sourced from immuneACCESS, this table was stored by TCRdb with only in-frame sequences that have V and J called. A share of the clones is absent; for the studies checked, an unresolved V gene accounts for under half, and the remainder has no known explanation. The sample table shows 210,000 or so clones, and 91% are seen once. The top ten constitute 1.5% to 2% of the sample. The sequenced material came from blood. The receptors come from a man younger than 40 in good health.

The chain combines TRBV19 with TRBJ1-1, with D possibly TRBD1 on 5 matching bases. The CDR3 totals 17 residues. Trimming cost V 7 bases and J 0 bases, with 21 bases left between them. From germline, CDR1 is LNHDA and CDR2 SQIVND (reference sequence). The CDR3 loop reads CASKVWGSSDLNTEAFF. The DNA for the CDR3 is TGTGCCAGTAAGGTGTGGGGGTCCAGCGATTTGAACACTGAAGCTTTCTTT.

This chain connects TRBV10-2 to TRBJ1-4; D is unclear. The V gene lost 2 bases and the J gene lost 0 bases, with 7 bases spanning the gap. There are 15 residues in the CDR3. CDR1 is WSHSY, CDR2 SAAADI, per germline. CDR3 nucleotide sequence: TGCGCCAGCAGTGAGAGCGCAGCAACTAATGAAAAACTGTTTTTT. Residues: CASSESAATNEKLFF.

The chain links TRBV5-4 to TRBJ2-1, with 9 bases that match TRBD2. Germline V gene sequence: CDR1 SGHNT, CDR2 YYREEE (reference sequence). The CDR3 runs 15 residues. V gave up 0 bases and J gave up 4 bases; unmatched junction bases: 2. The CDR3 is CASSLGLAGYNEQFF. The CDR3 DNA follows: TGTGCCAGCAGCTTGGGTCTAGCGGGGTACAATGAGCAGTTCTTC.

The chain employs TRBV2 and TRBJ1-2, with TRBD1 identical over 11 bases. The CDR3 is 15 residues long. V shed 6 bases and J 2 bases; nucleotides not matched to a gene: 5. Looked up from germline, CDR1 is SNHLY and CDR2 is FYNNEI. CDR3 sequence reads: CASSGTGGKNYGYTF. The DNA of the CDR3 is TGTGCCAGCAGCGGGACAGGGGGTAAAAACTATGGCTACACCTTC.

Sample share makes this clone medium-sized. The chain combines TRBV27 with TRBJ1-4, with 8 nucleotides matching TRBD1. J gave up 10 bases and V 6 bases, and 13 bases lay outside the gene matches. CDR1 and CDR2 (germline): MNHEY, SMNVEV (reference sequence). The CDR3 has 15 residues. The DNA for the CDR3 is TGTGCCAGCAGGGAGACAGGGGTCGGGTTCGGAAAACTGTTTTTT. Encoded protein: CASRETGVGFGKLFF. The variable domain in full, with the rest retrieved from reference TRBV27 and TRBJ1-4, is EAQVTQNPRYLITVTGKKLTVTCSQNMNHEYMSWYRQDPGLGLRQIYYSMNVEVTDKGDVPEGYKVSRKEKRNFPLILESPSPNQTSLYFCASRETGVGFGKLFFGSGTQLSVL.

The rearrangement uses TRBV6-5 and TRBJ1-4; a weak D match, TRBD1 (5 bases). The CDR3 has 13 residues. Trimming took off 8 bases at V and 7 bases at J, with 14 bases between the two ends. The V gene's germline CDR1 is MNHEY and CDR2 SVGAGI. The chain's CDR3 is CASLPGTREKLFF. The CDR3 nucleotides read TGTGCCAGCCTTCCCGGGACCCGTGAAAAACTGTTTTTT.

J is TRBJ1-1 and V is TRBV19, with 7 nucleotides matching TRBD1. Germline trimming cut 7 bases from V and 1 base from J; bases unmatched to any gene: 6. This CDR3 has 14 residues. Germline CDR1 is LNHDA and CDR2 is SQIVND (reference sequence). The CDR3 region is CASIRSGGNTEAFF. DNA of the CDR3: TGTGCCAGTATACGGTCAGGGGGGAACACTGAAGCTTTCTTT.

This clone appeared a few times. CDR3 nucleotides: TGTGCCAGCAGCTTAGGAAGGGGGCAAGCCGGGGAGCTGTTTTTT. Amino acid sequence: CASSLGRGQAGELFF. The chain combines TRBV7-7 with TRBJ2-2; 7 nucleotides align to TRBD1. The germline V gene has CDR1 SSHAT and CDR2 FNYEAQ (reference sequence). After removal of 1 base from V and 6 bases from J, the junction contained 5 bases not matched to a gene. CDR3 size: 15 residues. The full variable domain, in which reference TRBV7-7 and TRBJ2-2 provide the parts outside the CDR3, is GAGVSQSPRYKVTKRGQDVTLRCDPISSHATLYWYQQALGQGPEFLTYFNYEAQPDKSGLPSDRFSAERPEGSISTLTIQRTEQRDSAMYRCASSLGRGQAGELFFGEGSRLTVL.